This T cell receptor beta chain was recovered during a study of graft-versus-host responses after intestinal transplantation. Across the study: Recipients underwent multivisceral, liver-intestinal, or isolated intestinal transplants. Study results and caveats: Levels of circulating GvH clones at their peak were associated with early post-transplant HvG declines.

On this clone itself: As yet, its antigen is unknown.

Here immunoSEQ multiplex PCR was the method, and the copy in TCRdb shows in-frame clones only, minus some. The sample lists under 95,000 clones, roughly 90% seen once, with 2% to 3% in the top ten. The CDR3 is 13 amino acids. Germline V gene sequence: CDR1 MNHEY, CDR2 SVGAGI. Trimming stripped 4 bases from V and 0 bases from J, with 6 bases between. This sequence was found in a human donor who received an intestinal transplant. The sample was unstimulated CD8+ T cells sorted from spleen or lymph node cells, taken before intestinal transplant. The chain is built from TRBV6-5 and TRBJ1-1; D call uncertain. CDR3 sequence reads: CASSSRLNTEAFF. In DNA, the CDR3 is TGTGCCAGCAGTTCCCGTTTGAACACTGAAGCTTTCTTT.